This is a list of T cell receptor beta chains from one sample in a study of blood T cell repertoires in COVID-19. Assay: immunoSEQ multiplex PCR; the TCRdb copy retains only in-frame clones and omits some. The sample records around 60,000 clones, around 86% being singletons. The sequenced sample was peripheral blood. The receptors were gathered from a woman older than 75 with acute or convalescent COVID-19. The CDR3 runs from the conserved cysteine through the conserved F or W. A D gene is named only where the DNA matches it firmly. The listing skips clone size in some rows; elsewhere it reads once, few, many or a size class.

V: TRBV27; length: 12; J: TRBJ2-2; D: NA; size: NA; DNA: TGTGCCAGCGGGCTTAGGGGCGGGGAGCTGTTTTTT; CDR3: CASGLRGGELFF
V: TRBV5-1; length: 13; J: TRBJ2-7; D: TRBD2; size: NA; DNA: TGCGCCAGTTCGCGGGAGGGCGGCGACGAGCAGTACTTC; CDR3: CASSREGGDEQYF
V: TRBV27; length: 14; J: TRBJ1-2; D: TRBD1; size: NA; DNA: TGTGCCAGCAGTCCTACAGGGGGCCGATACGGCTACACCTTC; CDR3: CASSPTGGRYGYTF
V: TRBV6-6; length: 14; J: TRBJ2-3; D: NA; size: NA; DNA: TGTGCCAGCAGTTGGACTGGAAGCACAGATACGCAGTATTTT; CDR3: CASSWTGSTDTQYF
V: TRBV5-6; length: 16; J: TRBJ1-6; D: NA; size: once; DNA: TGTGCCAGCAGCGGAACAGGTACCCAGCGAGATTCACCCCTCCACTTT; CDR3: CASSGTGTQRDSPLHF
V: TRBV7-9; length: 14; J: TRBJ2-7; D: NA; size: NA; DNA: TGTGCCAGCAGCCCTGTCGGGGTTGCCTACGAGCAGTACTTC; CDR3: CASSPVGVAYEQYF
V: TRBV27; length: 12; J: TRBJ2-2; D: NA; size: NA; DNA: TGTGCCAGCAGGCGGTCCACCGGGGAGCTGTTTTTT; CDR3: CASRRSTGELFF
V: TRBV3-1/TRBV3-2; length: 14; J: TRBJ2-5; D: NA; size: once; DNA: TGTGCCAGCAGCCGGAAAGTGAGGGAAGAGACCCAGTACTTC; CDR3: CASSRKVREETQYF
V: TRBV7-2; length: 15; J: TRBJ2-7; D: TRBD2; size: NA; DNA: TGTGCCAGCAGCTTAGGAGCGGGAGTGCCCTACGAGCAGTACTTC; CDR3: CASSLGAGVPYEQYF
V: TRBV6-2/TRBV6-3; length: 14; J: TRBJ1-6; D: TRBD1; size: NA; DNA: TGTGCCAGCAGTTGGACAGGGGGGTATTCACCCCTCCACTTT; CDR3: CASSWTGGYSPLHF
V: TRBV19; length: 15; J: TRBJ1-1; D: NA; size: NA; DNA: TGTGCCAGTAGCATTGGAGGGTTTCAGAACACTGAAGCTTTCTTT; CDR3: CASSIGGFQNTEAFF
V: TRBV6-1; length: 16; J: TRBJ2-1; D: NA; size: NA; DNA: TGTGCCAGCAGTGAAGGGTGGACCCCCGGGGACAATGAGCAGTTCTTC; CDR3: CASSEGWTPGDNEQFF
V: TRBV1; length: 17; J: TRBJ2-7; D: NA; size: once; DNA: TGCACCAGCAGCCATAAACTAGAAGACCTGATGAGCCCCGAGCAGTACTTC; CDR3: CTSSHKLEDLMSPEQYF
V: TRBV5-1; length: 14; J: TRBJ1-1; D: NA; size: NA; DNA: TGCGCCAGCAGCTTGGAACATCCGAACACTGAAGCTTTCTTT; CDR3: CASSLEHPNTEAFF
V: TRBV13; length: 14; J: TRBJ2-7; D: NA; size: NA; DNA: TGTGCCAGCAGCTCCTCTAGGAGCTCCTACGAGCAGTACTTC; CDR3: CASSSSRSSYEQYF
V: TRBV6-6; length: 16; J: TRBJ1-2; D: NA; size: NA; DNA: TGTGCCAGCAGGAAAGAACTTACAGGGCATAACTATGGCTACACCTTC; CDR3: CASRKELTGHNYGYTF
V: TRBV5-4; length: 13; J: TRBJ1-3; D: NA; size: NA; DNA: TGTGCCAGCAGACACAGGTCTGGAAACACCATATATTTT; CDR3: CASRHRSGNTIYF
V: TRBV6-1; length: 14; J: TRBJ2-7; D: TRBD2; size: NA; DNA: TGTGCCAGCAGTGAATATGAGCGGGAAGACGAGCAGTACTTC; CDR3: CASSEYEREDEQYF
V: TRBV3-1/TRBV3-2; length: 15; J: TRBJ1-1; D: TRBD1; size: NA; DNA: TGTGCCAGCAGCCCCAAACAGGGGGTACTATCTGAAGCTTTCTTT; CDR3: CASSPKQGVLSEAFF
V: TRBV18; length: 14; J: TRBJ1-4; D: TRBD1; size: NA; DNA: TGTGCCAGCTCACCTGGACAGGGAGGTGAAAAACTGTTTTTT; CDR3: CASSPGQGGEKLFF
V: TRBV5-1; length: 15; J: TRBJ2-7; D: TRBD1; size: NA; DNA: TGCGCCAGCAGCTTGGCCGGACAGGGGTTGAACGAGCAGTACTTC; CDR3: CASSLAGQGLNEQYF
V: TRBV24-1; length: 16; J: TRBJ2-3; D: NA; size: NA; DNA: TGTGCCACCAGTGATCCCCGTTCAGGGGGCACAGATACGCAGTATTTT; CDR3: CATSDPRSGGTDTQYF
V: TRBV18; length: 15; J: TRBJ1-6; D: NA; size: few; DNA: TGTGCCAGCTCCCTGGACAGAACCGGGAATTCACCCCTCCACTTT; CDR3: CASSLDRTGNSPLHF
V: TRBV5-5; length: 13; J: TRBJ1-1; D: TRBD1; size: NA; DNA: TGTGCCAGCAGCCCGACAGGGCCCACTGAAGCTTTCTTT; CDR3: CASSPTGPTEAFF
V: TRBV4-3; length: 16; J: TRBJ2-7; D: TRBD1; size: NA; DNA: TGCGCCAGCAGCCAGGACCGGGACAGGTTGTCCTACGAGCAGTACTTC; CDR3: CASSQDRDRLSYEQYF